These T cell receptor beta chains were read from a single sample in a study of T cells in localized non-small cell lung cancer. The method was immunoSEQ multiplex PCR; TCRdb's version includes in-frame clones alone and lacks a portion of them. The table has tens of thousands of clones, roughly 90% seen once. Sequencing was performed on peripheral blood, taken before any cancer treatment. The receptor source for this set is a man aged 40 to 70 with stage I squamous cell lung carcinoma. The CDR3 runs from the conserved cysteine through the conserved F or W. The D gene is left open where the match is weak. The size entry is marked missing in some rows and otherwise reads once, few, many or a size class.

len: 11; v_gene: TRBV7-8; abundance: NA; d_gene: NA; j_gene: TRBJ2-5; CDR3nt: TGTGCCAGCAGCCCAGGAGAGACCCAGTACTTC; CDR3aa: CASSPGETQYF
len: 13; v_gene: TRBV4-1; abundance: NA; d_gene: NA; j_gene: TRBJ2-3; CDR3nt: TGCGCCAGCAGCCGGGAGATCACAGATACGCAGTATTTT; CDR3aa: CASSREITDTQYF
len: 11; v_gene: TRBV30; abundance: NA; d_gene: NA; j_gene: TRBJ1-1; CDR3nt: TGTGCCTGGAGGGTCGACACTGAAGCTTTCTTT; CDR3aa: CAWRVDTEAFF
len: 14; v_gene: TRBV12-5; abundance: NA; d_gene: NA; j_gene: TRBJ1-5; CDR3nt: TGTGCTAGTGGGGACAGTAATAGCAATCAGCCCCAGCATTTT; CDR3aa: CASGDSNSNQPQHF
len: 12; v_gene: TRBV6-1; abundance: NA; d_gene: NA; j_gene: TRBJ2-2; CDR3nt: TGTTCCGCCGGAGGGCGGCCCGGGGAGCTGTTTTTT; CDR3aa: CSAGGRPGELFF
len: 11; v_gene: TRBV6-5; abundance: NA; d_gene: NA; j_gene: TRBJ1-4; CDR3nt: TGTGCCAGCAGTTCTCGTGGGAAACTGTTTTTT; CDR3aa: CASSSRGKLFF
len: 14; v_gene: TRBV15; abundance: NA; d_gene: NA; j_gene: TRBJ2-6; CDR3nt: TGTGCCACCAGCACGGTGGGGGGGGCCAACGTCCTGACTTTC; CDR3aa: CATSTVGGANVLTF
len: 17; v_gene: TRBV7-8; abundance: NA; d_gene: NA; j_gene: TRBJ2-1; CDR3nt: TGTGCCAGCAGCTCGGGGGTAAGGAGTAGGTCCTACAATGAGCAGTTCTTC; CDR3aa: CASSSGVRSRSYNEQFF
len: 15; v_gene: TRBV11-2; abundance: NA; d_gene: NA; j_gene: TRBJ1-2; CDR3nt: TGTGCCAGCAGCCCAGCCGGGGCAGGGAGGTATGGCTACACCTTC; CDR3aa: CASSPAGAGRYGYTF
len: 14; v_gene: TRBV4-2; abundance: NA; d_gene: NA; j_gene: TRBJ1-4; CDR3nt: TGTGCCAGCAGCCAAGCCTTGAGTTATGAAAAACTGTTTTTT; CDR3aa: CASSQALSYEKLFF
len: 12; v_gene: TRBV29-1; abundance: NA; d_gene: NA; j_gene: TRBJ2-5; CDR3nt: TGCAGCGTTGAGGAGTACCAAGAGACCCAGTACTTC; CDR3aa: CSVEEYQETQYF
len: 13; v_gene: TRBV5-5; abundance: NA; d_gene: NA; j_gene: TRBJ2-2; CDR3nt: TGTGCCAGCAGCTCCCAGGGTCACGGGGAGCTGTTTTTT; CDR3aa: CASSSQGHGELFF
len: 14; v_gene: TRBV11-3; abundance: NA; d_gene: NA; j_gene: TRBJ2-6; CDR3nt: TGTGCCAGCAGCGATGGGTCTGGGGCCAACGTCCTGACTTTC; CDR3aa: CASSDGSGANVLTF
len: 15; v_gene: TRBV7-2; abundance: NA; d_gene: TRBD1; j_gene: TRBJ1-6; CDR3nt: TGTGCCAGCAGCTTATACCAGGGGGCGGGTTCACCCCTCCACTTT; CDR3aa: CASSLYQGAGSPLHF
len: 14; v_gene: TRBV5-1; abundance: NA; d_gene: NA; j_gene: TRBJ1-1; CDR3nt: TGCGCCAGCAGCTTGGTACAAGAAAGAACTGAAGCTTTCTTT; CDR3aa: CASSLVQERTEAFF
len: 15; v_gene: TRBV5-1; abundance: NA; d_gene: TRBD1; j_gene: TRBJ1-5; CDR3nt: TGCGCCAGCAGCTTGGGGGACAGGGCAAATCAGCCCCAGCATTTT; CDR3aa: CASSLGDRANQPQHF
len: 14; v_gene: TRBV10-3; abundance: few; d_gene: TRBD1; j_gene: TRBJ1-5; CDR3nt: TGTGCCATCAGTCCGACAGGGATGTCTCAGCCCCAGCATTTT; CDR3aa: CAISPTGMSQPQHF
len: 14; v_gene: TRBV18; abundance: NA; d_gene: NA; j_gene: TRBJ1-1; CDR3nt: TGTGCCAGCTCACCTCAGGGAGTAAGCACTGAAGCTTTCTTT; CDR3aa: CASSPQGVSTEAFF
len: 15; v_gene: TRBV6-1; abundance: once; d_gene: TRBD1; j_gene: TRBJ1-5; CDR3nt: TGTGCCAGCAGTGGACGGGACAGGAGAAATCAGCCCCAGCATTTT; CDR3aa: CASSGRDRRNQPQHF
len: 10; v_gene: TRBV19; abundance: NA; d_gene: NA; j_gene: TRBJ1-1; CDR3nt: TGTGCCAGTGGCTTTGGTAAAGCTTTCTTT; CDR3aa: CASGFGKAFF
len: 13; v_gene: TRBV6-5; abundance: NA; d_gene: TRBD1; j_gene: TRBJ1-1; CDR3nt: TGTGCCAGCAGTCGGACAGGGGAAACTGAAGCTTTCTTT; CDR3aa: CASSRTGETEAFF
len: 14; v_gene: TRBV6-1; abundance: NA; d_gene: NA; j_gene: TRBJ1-5; CDR3nt: TGTGCCAGCAGAGGTATCCATAGCAATCAGCCCCAGCATTTT; CDR3aa: CASRGIHSNQPQHF